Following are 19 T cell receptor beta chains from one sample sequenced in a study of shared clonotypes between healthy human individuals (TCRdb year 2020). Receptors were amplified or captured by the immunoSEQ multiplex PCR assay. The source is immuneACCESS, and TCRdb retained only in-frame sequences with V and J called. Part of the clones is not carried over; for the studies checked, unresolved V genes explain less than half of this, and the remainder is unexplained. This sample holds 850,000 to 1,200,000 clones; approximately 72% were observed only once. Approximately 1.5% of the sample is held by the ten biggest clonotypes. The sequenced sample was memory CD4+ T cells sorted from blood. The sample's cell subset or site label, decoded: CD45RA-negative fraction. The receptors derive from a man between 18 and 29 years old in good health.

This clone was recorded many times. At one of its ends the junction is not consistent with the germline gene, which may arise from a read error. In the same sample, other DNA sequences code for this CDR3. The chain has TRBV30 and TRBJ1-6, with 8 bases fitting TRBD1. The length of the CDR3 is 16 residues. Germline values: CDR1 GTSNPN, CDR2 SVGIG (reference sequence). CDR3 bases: TGTGCCTGGAATCCCAGCGACAGGGGAAATTCCTCACCCCACCACTTT. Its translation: CAWNPSDRGNSSPHHF.

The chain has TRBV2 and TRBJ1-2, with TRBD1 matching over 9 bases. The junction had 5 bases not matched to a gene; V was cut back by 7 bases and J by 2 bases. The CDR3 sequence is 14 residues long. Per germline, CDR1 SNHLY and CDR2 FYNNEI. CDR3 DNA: TGTGCCAGCACTCTGGACAGGGGCAACTATGGCTACACCTTC. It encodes CASTLDRGNYGYTF. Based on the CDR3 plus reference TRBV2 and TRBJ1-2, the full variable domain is EPEVTQTPSHQVTQMGQEVILRCVPISNHLYFYWYRQILGQKVEFLVSFYNNEISEKSEIFDDQFSVERPDGSNFTLKIRSTKLEDSAMYFCASTLDRGNYGYTFGSGTRLTVV.

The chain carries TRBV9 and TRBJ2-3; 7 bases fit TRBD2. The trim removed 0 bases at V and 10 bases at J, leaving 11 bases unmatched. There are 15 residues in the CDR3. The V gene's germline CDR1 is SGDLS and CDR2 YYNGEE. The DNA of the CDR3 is TGTGCCAGCAGCGTAGATGCATGGGAGGGCGAATCGCAGTATTTT. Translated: CASSVDAWEGESQYF.

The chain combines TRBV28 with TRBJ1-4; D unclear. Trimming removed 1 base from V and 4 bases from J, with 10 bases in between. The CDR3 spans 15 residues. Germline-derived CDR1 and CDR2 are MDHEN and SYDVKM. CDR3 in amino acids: CASSLSGGHNEKLFF. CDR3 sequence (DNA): TGTGCCAGCAGTTTATCGGGCGGCCATAATGAAAAACTGTTTTTT.

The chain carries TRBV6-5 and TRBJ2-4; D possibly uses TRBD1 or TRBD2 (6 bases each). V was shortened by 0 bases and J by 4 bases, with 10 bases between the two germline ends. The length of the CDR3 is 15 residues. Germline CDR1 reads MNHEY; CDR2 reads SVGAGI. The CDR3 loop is CASSYSGGGKNIQYF. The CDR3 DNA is TGTGCCAGCAGTTACTCAGGAGGGGGGAAAAACATTCAGTACTTC.

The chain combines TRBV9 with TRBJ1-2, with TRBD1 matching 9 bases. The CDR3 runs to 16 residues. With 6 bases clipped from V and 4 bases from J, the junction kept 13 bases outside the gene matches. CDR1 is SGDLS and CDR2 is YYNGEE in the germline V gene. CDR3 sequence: CASTRQSGQGSYGYTF. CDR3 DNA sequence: TGTGCCAGCACGCGACAATCGGGACAGGGAAGCTATGGCTACACCTTC.

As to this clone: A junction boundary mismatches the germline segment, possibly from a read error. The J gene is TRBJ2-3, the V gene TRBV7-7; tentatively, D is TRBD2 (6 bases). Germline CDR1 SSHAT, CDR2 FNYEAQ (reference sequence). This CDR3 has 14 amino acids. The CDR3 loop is CASSLGSGDDTQYF. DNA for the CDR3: TGTGCTAGCAGCTTAGGGTCGGGAGACGATACGCAGTATTTT. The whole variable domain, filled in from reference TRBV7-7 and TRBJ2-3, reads GAGVSQSPRYKVTKRGQDVTLRCDPISSHATLYWYQQALGQGPEFLTYFNYEAQPDKSGLPSDRFSAERPEGSISTLTIQRTEQRDSAMYRCASSLGSGDDTQYFGPGTRLTVL.

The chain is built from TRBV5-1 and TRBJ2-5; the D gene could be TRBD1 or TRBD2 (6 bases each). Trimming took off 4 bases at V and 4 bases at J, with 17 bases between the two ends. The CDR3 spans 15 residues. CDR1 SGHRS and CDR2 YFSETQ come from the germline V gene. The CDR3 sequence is CASSPYGGEVETQYF. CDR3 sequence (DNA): TGCGCCAGCAGCCCGTACGGGGGCGAAGTAGAGACCCAGTACTTC.

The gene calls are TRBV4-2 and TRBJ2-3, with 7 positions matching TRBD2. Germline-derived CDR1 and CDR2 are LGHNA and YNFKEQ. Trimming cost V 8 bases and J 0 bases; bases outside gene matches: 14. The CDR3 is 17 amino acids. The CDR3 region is CASSKGLAGASTDTQYF. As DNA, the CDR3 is TGTGCCAGCTCCAAAGGATTAGCGGGCGCTAGCACAGATACGCAGTATTTT.

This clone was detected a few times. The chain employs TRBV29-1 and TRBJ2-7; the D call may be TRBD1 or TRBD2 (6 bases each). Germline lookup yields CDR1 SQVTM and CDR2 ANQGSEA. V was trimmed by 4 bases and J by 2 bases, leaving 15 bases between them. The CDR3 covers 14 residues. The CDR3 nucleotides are TGCAGCGTTGGGGGGGACACGGCTCCCTACGAGCAGTACTTC. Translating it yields CSVGGDTAPYEQYF.

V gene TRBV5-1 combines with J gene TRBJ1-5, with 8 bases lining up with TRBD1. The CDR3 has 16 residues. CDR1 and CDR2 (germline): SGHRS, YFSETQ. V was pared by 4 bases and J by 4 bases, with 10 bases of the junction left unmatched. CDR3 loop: CASSLKPTGENQPQHF. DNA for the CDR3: TGCGCCAGCAGCCTAAAACCGACAGGGGAGAATCAGCCCCAGCATTTT. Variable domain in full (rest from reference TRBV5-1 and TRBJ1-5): KAGVTQTPRYLIKTRGQQVTLSCSPISGHRSVSWYQQTPGQGLQFLFEYFSETQRNKGNFPGRFSGRQFSNSRSEMNVSTLELGDSALYLCASSLKPTGENQPQHFGDGTRLSIL.

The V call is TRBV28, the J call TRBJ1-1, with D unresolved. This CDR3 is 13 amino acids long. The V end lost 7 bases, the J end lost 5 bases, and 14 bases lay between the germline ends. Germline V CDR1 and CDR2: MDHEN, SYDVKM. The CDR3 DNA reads TGTGCCAGCACTACCTCTCGGTGGACTGAAGCTTTCTTT. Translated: CASTTSRWTEAFF.

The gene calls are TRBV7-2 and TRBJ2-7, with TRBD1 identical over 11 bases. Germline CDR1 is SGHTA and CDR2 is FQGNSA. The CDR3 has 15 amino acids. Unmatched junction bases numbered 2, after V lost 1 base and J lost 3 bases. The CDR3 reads CASSLGTGGGYEQYF. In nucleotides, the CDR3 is TGTGCCAGCAGCTTAGGGACAGGGGGCGGCTACGAGCAGTACTTC.

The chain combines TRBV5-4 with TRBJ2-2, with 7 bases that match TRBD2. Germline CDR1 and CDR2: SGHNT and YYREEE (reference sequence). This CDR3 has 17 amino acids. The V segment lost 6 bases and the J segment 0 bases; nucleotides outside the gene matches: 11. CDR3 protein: CASTMALGGANTGELFF. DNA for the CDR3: TGTGCCAGCACCATGGCCCTTGGGGGGGCGAACACCGGGGAGCTGTTTTTT.

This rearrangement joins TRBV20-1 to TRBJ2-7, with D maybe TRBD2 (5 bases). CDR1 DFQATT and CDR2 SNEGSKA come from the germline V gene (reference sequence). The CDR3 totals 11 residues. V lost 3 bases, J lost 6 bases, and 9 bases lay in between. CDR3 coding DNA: TGCAGTGCTAGCAGAGAGGGCGAGCAGTACTTC. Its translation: CSASREGEQYF.

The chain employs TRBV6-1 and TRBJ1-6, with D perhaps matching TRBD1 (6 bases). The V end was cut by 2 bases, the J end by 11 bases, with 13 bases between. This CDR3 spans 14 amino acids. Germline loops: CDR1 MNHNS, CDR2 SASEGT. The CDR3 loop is CASSESFRGTPLHF. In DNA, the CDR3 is TGTGCCAGCAGTGAATCATTCAGGGGAACACCCCTCCACTTT.

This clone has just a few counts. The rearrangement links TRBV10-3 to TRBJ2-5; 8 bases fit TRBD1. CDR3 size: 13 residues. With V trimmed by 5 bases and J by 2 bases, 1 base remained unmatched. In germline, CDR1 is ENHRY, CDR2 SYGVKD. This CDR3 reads CAISWTGQETQYF. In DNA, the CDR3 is TGTGCCATCAGTTGGACAGGGCAAGAGACCCAGTACTTC.

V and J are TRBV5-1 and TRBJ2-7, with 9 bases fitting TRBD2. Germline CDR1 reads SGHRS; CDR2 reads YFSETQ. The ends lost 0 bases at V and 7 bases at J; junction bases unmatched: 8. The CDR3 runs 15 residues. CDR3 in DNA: TGCGCCAGCAGCTTGGGAGTAGCGGGAGCGGGGGAGCAGTACTTC. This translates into CASSLGVAGAGEQYF. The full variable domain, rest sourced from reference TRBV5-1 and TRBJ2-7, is KAGVTQTPRYLIKTRGQQVTLSCSPISGHRSVSWYQQTPGQGLQFLFEYFSETQRNKGNFPGRFSGRQFSNSRSEMNVSTLELGDSALYLCASSLGVAGAGEQYFGPGTRLTVT.

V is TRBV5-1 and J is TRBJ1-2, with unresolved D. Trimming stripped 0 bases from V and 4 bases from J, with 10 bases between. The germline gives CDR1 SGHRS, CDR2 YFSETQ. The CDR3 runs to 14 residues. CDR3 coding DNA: TGCGCCAGCAGCTTGGAACCAGACTTCTATGGCTACACCTTC. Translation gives CASSLEPDFYGYTF.